The 28 T cell receptor beta chains listed next were all sequenced from one sample in a study of patients and donors after allogeneic stem cell transplantation. A single record per CDR3 protein comes from TCRdb applying MiXCR to the RT-PCR reads. The sample lists roughly 940,000 distinct CDR3 sequences; roughly 17% were seen once. Specimen: blood, either unsorted or a sorted T cell fraction (not recorded which). All receptors derive from a human donor who was either an allogeneic HSCT recipient or a stem cell or donor lymphocyte infusion donor (not recorded which). It is not recorded whose cells these are; they may come from a transplant donor.

The chain couples TRBV24-1 to TRBJ1-4, with D possibly matching TRBD1 (6 bases). Trimming removed 4 bases from V and 1 base from J, with 9 bases in between. Germline-derived CDR1 and CDR2 are KGHDR and SFDVKD. This CDR3 spans 15 amino acids. Here the CDR3 reads CATSERTVTNEKLFF. DNA of the CDR3: TGTGCCACCAGTGAACGGACAGTAACTAATGAAAAACTGTTTTTT.

J is TRBJ2-5 and V is TRBV7-9; 9 bases line up with TRBD1. J was trimmed by 5 bases and V by 6 bases; bases with no gene match: 7. In germline, CDR1 is SEHNR, CDR2 FQNEAQ (reference sequence). This CDR3 region has 14 residues. CDR3 residues: CASSWDRVGETQYF. The DNA for the CDR3 is TGTGCCAGCAGTTGGGACAGGGTCGGTGAGACCCAGTACTTC.

This clonotype showed up just a few times. The chain couples TRBV12-3 or TRBV12-4 to TRBJ2-7; tentatively, D is TRBD1 or TRBD2 (6 bases each). The CDR3 length is 13 residues. With 4 bases removed from V and 2 bases from J, the gap between germline ends came to 9 bases. CDR3 region: CASSWGAPYEQYF. The CDR3 DNA reads as TGTGCCAGCAGTTGGGGGGCACCCTACGAGCAGTACTTC.

This chain joins TRBV2 and TRBJ1-6, with D unclear. V dropped 0 bases and J dropped 0 bases, with 12 bases sitting between them. The CDR3 runs to 18 residues. Germline lookup yields CDR1 SNHLY and CDR2 FYNNEI. As DNA, the CDR3 is TGTGCCAGCAGTGAAGCGCTTCCCGAGAGCTCCTATAATTCACCCCTCCACTTT. It yields the protein CASSEALPESSYNSPLHF.

The table lists this clonotype with a few counts. The chain employs TRBV9 and TRBJ1-3; D remains ambiguous. V lost 1 base and J lost 0, with 5 bases in between. Germline V gene lookup returns CDR1 SGDLS and CDR2 YYNGEE. There are 14 residues in the CDR3. The CDR3 DNA reads TGTGCCAGCAGCGTACTAAGCTCTGGAAACACCATATATTTT. Residues: CASSVLSSGNTIYF.

V is TRBV5-1 and J is TRBJ2-1, with 7 bases lining up with TRBD2. This CDR3 contains 13 residues. Germline trimming cut 7 bases from V and 5 bases from J; bases unmatched to any gene: 6. Per the germline V gene, CDR1 is SGHRS and CDR2 is YFSETQ. The CDR3 loop is CASLSGLNNEQFF. DNA for the CDR3: TGCGCCAGCCTTAGCGGGCTGAACAATGAGCAGTTCTTC.

The chain couples TRBV7-2 to TRBJ1-2; D gene unclear. The germline gives CDR1 SGHTA, CDR2 FQGNSA. The V end lost 4 bases, the J end lost 4 bases, and 10 bases lay between the germline ends. The CDR3 totals 13 residues. CDR3 sequence: CASSYDGSYGYTF. Written as DNA, the CDR3 is TGTGCCAGCAGCTACGACGGAAGCTATGGCTACACCTTC.

This clonotype was detected only a few times. The V and J genes are TRBV2 and TRBJ2-1; a weak D match, TRBD2 (5 bases). CDR1 SNHLY and CDR2 FYNNEI come from the germline V gene. The CDR3 runs to 13 residues. Trimming removed 1 base from V and 8 bases from J, with 9 bases in between. CDR3 nucleotide sequence: TGTGCCAGCAGTGAAGTCGGGAACCATGAGCAGTTCTTC. Its translation is CASSEVGNHEQFF.

The chain recombines TRBV7-2 with TRBJ2-5, with 7 bases matching TRBD1. J gave up 7 bases and V 1 base, and 6 bases lay outside the gene matches. The germline V gene has CDR1 SGHTA and CDR2 FQGNSA. CDR3 size: 14 residues. The CDR3 DNA sequence: TGTGCCAGCAGCTTAGAAACAGGGGTCGGGACCCAGTACTTC. Residues: CASSLETGVGTQYF.

For this clonotype: A read error may account for a junction end that differs from germline. The CDR3 protein is CASSLRPTGELFF. DNA for the CDR3: TGTGCTAGCAGCTTAAGACCGACCGGGGAGCTGTTTTTT. The chain recombines TRBV7-7 with TRBJ2-2, with D unresolved. Germline V CDR1 and CDR2: SSHAT, FNYEAQ (reference sequence). The CDR3 extends over 13 amino acids.

This clonotype occurred many times. The J gene is TRBJ2-1, the V gene TRBV6-5; 7 nucleotides line up with TRBD1. CDR3 length: 15 residues. The germline gives CDR1 MNHEY, CDR2 SVGAGI. With 0 bases clipped from V and 3 bases from J, the junction kept 2 bases outside the gene matches. CDR3: CASSYSAGGYNEQFF. CDR3 in DNA: TGTGCCAGCAGTTACTCGGCAGGGGGCTACAATGAGCAGTTCTTC.

In this sample, this clonotype turned up a few times. The chain has TRBV29-1 and TRBJ2-1; TRBD2 agrees at 8 bases. The junction had 14 bases not matched to a gene; V was cut back by 4 bases and J by 12 bases. The germline V gene has CDR1 SQVTM and CDR2 ANQGSEA. The CDR3 runs 14 residues. Here the CDR3 DNA reads TGCAGCGTTGTTTTTCGGCTAGCGGGTACGTCGCAGTTCTTC. Amino acids: CSVVFRLAGTSQFF.

The chain employs TRBV7-2 and TRBJ2-3, with 9 bases matching TRBD1. This CDR3 region has 17 residues. CDR1 and CDR2 (germline): SGHTA, FQGNSA. With V trimmed by 3 bases and J by 3 bases, 10 bases remained unmatched. The CDR3 loop reads CASSLGRTGGGTDTQYF. CDR3 coding DNA: TGTGCCAGCAGCTTGGGAAGAACAGGGGGCGGGACAGATACGCAGTATTTT.

The V gene is TRBV5-1, the J gene TRBJ2-7, with D maybe TRBD2 (5 bases). Germline values: CDR1 SGHRS, CDR2 YFSETQ. Trimming removed 5 bases at V and 3 bases at J, with 9 bases between. The CDR3 runs 12 residues. The chain's CDR3 is CASSREGYEQYF. CDR3 in DNA: TGCGCCAGCAGTAGAGAGGGCTACGAGCAGTACTTC.

V is TRBV5-1 and J is TRBJ1-2; perhaps TRBD1 as D (6 bases). The CDR3 totals 14 residues. Per germline, CDR1 SGHRS and CDR2 YFSETQ. With 0 bases removed from V and 6 bases from J, the gap between germline ends came to 12 bases. The CDR3 nucleotides are TGCGCCAGCAGCTTGGCCGTACAGGGTAATGGCTACACCTTC. It is translated as CASSLAVQGNGYTF.

This clonotype showed up just a few times. The chain links TRBV24-1 to TRBJ2-2; 9 nucleotides agree with TRBD2. Trimming removed 5 bases from V and 6 bases from J; junction bases left unmatched: 3. CDR3 size: 14 residues. Germline CDR1 and CDR2: KGHDR and SFDVKD. The CDR3 region has the DNA TGTGCCACCAGTGCCAGGACTAGCGCCGGGGAGCTGTTTTTT. Translated: CATSARTSAGELFF.

This clonotype was observed many times. The rearrangement joins TRBV29-1 to TRBJ1-4; D is undetermined. The CDR3 runs 15 residues. The V end lost 0 bases, the J end lost 3 bases, and 11 bases lay between the germline ends. Germline lookup yields CDR1 SQVTM and CDR2 ANQGSEA. CDR3 sequence (DNA): TGCAGCGTTGAAGAACCACAGACCTCTAATGAAAAACTGTTTTTT. Translated, it gives CSVEEPQTSNEKLFF.

Many counts were recorded for this clonotype. V gene TRBV28 combines with J gene TRBJ2-3, with unresolved D. The germline V gene encodes CDR1 MDHEN and CDR2 SYDVKM. Trimming pared 7 bases from V and 4 bases from J, leaving 9 bases between. The length of the CDR3 is 12 residues. The CDR3 protein is CASNRVADTQYF. The CDR3 nucleotides are TGTGCCAGCAATCGGGTAGCAGATACGCAGTATTTT.

Many counts were recorded for this clonotype. V gene TRBV12-3 or TRBV12-4 combines with J gene TRBJ1-1; 8 bases fit TRBD1. The CDR3 extends over 17 amino acids. Trimming cost V 5 bases and J 1 base; bases outside gene matches: 12. CDR3 in amino acids: CASSALTGVRWNTEAFF. CDR3 bases: TGTGCCAGCAGTGCCCTGACAGGGGTGAGGTGGAACACTGAAGCTTTCTTT.

This clonotype was seen a few times. The V gene is TRBV18, the J gene TRBJ2-5; D might be TRBD2 (6 bases). Per germline, CDR1 KGHSH and CDR2 LQKENI. Trimming took 4 bases from V and 5 from J, leaving 14 bases between them. This CDR3 comprises 14 residues. This chain's CDR3 is CASSLWGDEETQYF. The CDR3 bases are TGTGCCAGCTCACTCTGGGGGGATGAGGAGACCCAGTACTTC.

In this sample, this clonotype turned up a few times. This chain links TRBV11-1 with TRBJ2-6; possible D gene TRBD1, 5 bases. Trimming stripped 1 base from V and 0 bases from J, with 13 bases between. In germline, CDR1 is SGHAT, CDR2 FQDESV (reference sequence). This CDR3 has 18 residues. The chain's CDR3 is CASSLEGPIDSGANVLTF. The CDR3 DNA reads TGTGCCAGCAGCTTAGAGGGGCCGATAGACTCTGGGGCCAACGTCCTGACTTTC.

This clonotype was detected a few times. This rearrangement joins TRBV6-5 to TRBJ2-7; 9 bases match TRBD2. Looked up from germline, CDR1 is MNHEY and CDR2 is SVGAGI. Trimming cost V 4 bases and J 0 bases; bases outside gene matches: 7. The CDR3 loop spans 16 amino acids. The CDR3 region is CASSSRLADPSYEQYF. The CDR3 region has the DNA TGTGCCAGCAGTTCCCGACTAGCGGACCCCTCCTACGAGCAGTACTTC.

This clonotype was counted many times. The rearrangement joins TRBV9 to TRBJ2-7; TRBD1 agrees at 7 bases. Losses at the gene ends were 2 bases for V and 2 bases for J; bases not matched to a gene: 7. The CDR3 is 15 amino acids. Germline V gene data show CDR1 as SGDLS and CDR2 as YYNGEE. The CDR3 reads CASSVAGDSTYEQYF. The CDR3 nucleotides read TGTGCCAGCAGCGTCGCCGGGGACAGTACCTACGAGCAGTACTTC.

The rearrangement uses TRBV3-1 and TRBJ2-7; tentatively, D is TRBD1 or TRBD2 (5 bases each). CDR3 size: 16 residues. Germline CDR1 LGHDT, CDR2 YNNKEL (reference sequence). Trimming removed 1 base at V and 3 bases at J, with 16 bases between. The CDR3 DNA follows: TGTGCCAGCAGCCAAGGTGGGGGAGACTACAGCTACGAGCAGTACTTC. Amino acids: CASSQGGGDYSYEQYF.

At least ten counts were recorded for this clonotype. The rearrangement joins TRBV7-9 to TRBJ2-3; 12 bases line up with TRBD2. V gave up 5 bases and J gave up 14 bases; unmatched junction bases: 5. Germline loops: CDR1 SEHNR, CDR2 FQNEAQ (reference sequence). CDR3 length: 12 residues. Here the CDR3 reads CASSPTSGRLYF. Here the CDR3 DNA reads TGTGCCAGCAGCCCTACTAGCGGGAGGCTGTATTTT.

V usage is TRBV18 and J usage is TRBJ1-1; 9 bases are shared with TRBD1. Germline CDR1 and CDR2: KGHSH and LQKENI. The length of the CDR3 is 18 residues. With 0 bases clipped from V and 0 bases from J, the junction kept 8 bases outside the gene matches. The CDR3 spells CASSPPLRDREVNTEAFF. The CDR3 nucleotides read TGTGCCAGCTCACCACCTTTAAGGGACAGGGAAGTGAACACTGAAGCTTTCTTT.

This clonotype was detected only a few times. The chain employs TRBV11-3 and TRBJ2-2; maybe TRBD1 (5 bases). The CDR3 has 15 amino acids. Germline CDR1 and CDR2: SGHNT and YENEEA. The V gene lost 5 bases and the J gene lost 1 base, with 11 bases spanning the gap. The CDR3 loop is CASSPGSKNTGELFF. The CDR3 DNA sequence: TGTGCCAGCAGCCCAGGGTCGAAGAACACCGGGGAGCTGTTTTTT.

This clonotype was seen only a few times. The chain carries TRBV6-1 and TRBJ2-4; D not resolved. V was cut by 6 bases and J by 0 bases, with 18 bases left in between. The CDR3 length is 17 residues. Looked up from germline, CDR1 is MNHNS and CDR2 is SASEGT. The CDR3 is CASRDRAVPLAKNIQYF. The CDR3 DNA reads TGTGCCAGCAGAGATCGGGCAGTCCCACTAGCCAAAAACATTCAGTACTTC.